The following is a T cell receptor beta chain sequence with its context. Its antigen is currently unknown. Germline values: CDR1 SGHRS, CDR2 YFSETQ. CDR3 length: 15 residues. V dropped 3 bases and J dropped 7; count of bases not matched to a gene: 7. This entry comes from a study of graft-versus-host responses after intestinal transplantation. Overall study: Induction with anti-thymocyte globulin, then tacrolimus and steroids for three to four years, was given to all recipients. Overall study findings and caveats: There was an association between peak levels of circulating GvH clones and early post-transplant HvG declines.

Data came from immunoSEQ multiplex PCR; TCRdb stores just in-frame clones and leaves some out. The sample includes about 100,000 clones, approximately 90% of them seen just once. This sequence joins TRBV5-1 and TRBJ2-1; 10 positions agree with TRBD2. The origin of this receptor is a human donor who was the organ donor for an intestinal transplant. Sequencing used unstimulated CD4+ T cells sorted from spleen or lymph node cells, obtained before transplant. The CDR3: CASSYLAGEENEQFF. The CDR3 DNA sequence: TGCGCCAGCAGCTACCTAGCGGGAGAAGAGAATGAGCAGTTCTTC.